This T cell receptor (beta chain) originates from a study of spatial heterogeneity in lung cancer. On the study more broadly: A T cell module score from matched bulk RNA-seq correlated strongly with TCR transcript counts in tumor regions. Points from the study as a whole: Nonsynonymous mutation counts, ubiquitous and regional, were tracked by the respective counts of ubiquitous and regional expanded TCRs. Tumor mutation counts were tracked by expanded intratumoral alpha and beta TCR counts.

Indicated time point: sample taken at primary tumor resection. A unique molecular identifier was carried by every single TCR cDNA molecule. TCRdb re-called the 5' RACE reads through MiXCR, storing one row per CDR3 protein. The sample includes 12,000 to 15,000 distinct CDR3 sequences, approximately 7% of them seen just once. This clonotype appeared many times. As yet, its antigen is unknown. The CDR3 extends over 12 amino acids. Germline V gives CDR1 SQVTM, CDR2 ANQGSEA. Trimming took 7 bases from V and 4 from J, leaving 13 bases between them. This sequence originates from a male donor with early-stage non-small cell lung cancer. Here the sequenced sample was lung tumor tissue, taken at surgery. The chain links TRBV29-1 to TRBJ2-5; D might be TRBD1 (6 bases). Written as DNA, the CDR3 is TGCAGCGGGGGGACACAACGAGAGACCCAGTACTTC. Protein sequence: CSGGTQRETQYF.